This entry lists 28 T cell receptor beta chains sequenced from one sample in a study of Graves' ophthalmopathy and Graves' hyperthyroidism. Using RNA transcripts, the TCR beta CDR3 regions were amplified. HTBI primers were used in a first-round RT-PCR, which preceded a second-round multiplex PCR. TCRdb independently ran MiXCR on the multiplex PCR reads; one entry per CDR3 protein. The sample lists 500,000 to 700,000 distinct CDR3 sequences; less than 45% were seen once. What was sequenced was peripheral blood or thyroid tissue (not recorded which). The receptors shown here come from an adult man with Graves' hyperthyroidism.

This clonotype was detected ten times or more. This rearrangement joins TRBV20-1 to TRBJ2-2; a weak D match, TRBD2 (5 bases). Looked up from germline, CDR1 is DFQATT and CDR2 is SNEGSKA (reference sequence). Trimming removed 1 base at V and 5 bases at J, with 11 bases between. This CDR3 has 14 amino acids. CDR3 region: CSARVTSGTGELFF. CDR3 sequence (DNA): TGCAGTGCTAGAGTAACTAGTGGGACCGGGGAGCTGTTTTTT.

Of note for this clonotype: A much bigger clone sits one base away, suggesting this may be a read error. The rearrangement uses TRBV20-1 and TRBJ1-5; D is possibly TRBD1 (5 bases). This CDR3 spans 16 amino acids. Germline V gene sequence: CDR1 DFQATT, CDR2 SNEGSKA (reference sequence). The CDR3 is CSTRDLAGPSNQPQHF. The CDR3 coding sequence is TGCAGTACTAGAGATTTGGCAGGGCCGAGCAATCAGCCCCAGCATTTT.

CDR3 nucleotide sequence: TGCAGTGCTGGGACAGTTAACACCGGGGAGCTGTTTTTT. This codes for CSAGTVNTGELFF. This sequence joins TRBV20-1 and TRBJ2-2; 7 bases are shared with TRBD1. CDR1 DFQATT and CDR2 SNEGSKA come from the germline V gene (reference sequence). V shed 5 bases, J shed 2 bases, and the junction held 2 bases outside the gene matches. The CDR3 is 13 amino acids.

This clonotype was counted at least ten times. V usage is TRBV29-1 and J usage is TRBJ1-2; 8 bases map to TRBD1. Trimming took 0 bases from V and 5 from J; bases not matched to a gene: 8. The germline gives CDR1 SQVTM, CDR2 ANQGSEA. The length of the CDR3 is 15 residues. The CDR3 DNA is TGCAGCGTTGAAGAGGAAGGGACAGGCGATTATGGCTACACCTTC. Amino acid sequence: CSVEEEGTGDYGYTF.

Only a few counts were recorded for this clonotype. The V gene is TRBV2, the J gene TRBJ2-7, with a possible D match to TRBD2 (6 bases). V was clipped by 4 bases and J by 1 base, with 8 bases between them. CDR3 size: 13 residues. CDR1 and CDR2 from the germline V gene are SNHLY and FYNNEI. The CDR3 DNA reads as TGTGCCAGCAGTGGGGCGGGATCCTACGAGCAGTACTTC. As protein: CASSGAGSYEQYF.

This rearrangement joins TRBV29-1 to TRBJ2-7; TRBD2 agrees at 12 bases. V gave up 6 bases and J gave up 2 bases; unmatched junction bases: 2. This CDR3 has 13 residues. The germline CDR1 and CDR2 sequences are SQVTM and ANQGSEA. CDR3: CSVPSGGAYEQYF. CDR3 nucleotide sequence: TGCAGCGTGCCTAGCGGGGGGGCCTACGAGCAGTACTTC.

This clonotype was recorded once. Because it lacks the conserved phenylalanine or tryptophan at the end, this CDR3 is likely a read error. The rearrangement joins TRBV5-1 to TRBJ2-5; D is unresolved. The CDR3 has 14 amino acids. Trimming removed 0 bases at V and 5 bases at J, with 11 bases between. The V gene's germline CDR1 is SGHRS and CDR2 YFSETQ. The CDR3 coding sequence is TGCGCCAGCAGCTTGGTGGGCGTTAAGGAGACCCAGTACCTC. This translates into CASSLVGVKETQYL.

This chain links TRBV7-9 with TRBJ1-6; the match to TRBD1 covers 8 bases. Trimming removed 4 bases from V and 10 bases from J; junction bases left unmatched: 9. In germline, CDR1 is SEHNR, CDR2 FQNEAQ (reference sequence). The CDR3 sequence is 15 residues long. The DNA of the CDR3 is TGTGCCAGCAGCTCAGCAGCAGGGGGCGAATCACCCCTCCACTTT. Translated, it gives CASSSAAGGESPLHF.

As regards this clonotype: Given a much more abundant clone one base away, this may be a read error. The chain is built from TRBV6-1 and TRBJ2-7; perhaps TRBD1 as D (5 bases). Germline-derived CDR1 and CDR2 are MNHNS and SASEGT. This CDR3 contains 13 residues. CDR3 amino acids: CASSAGFSYERYF. For the CDR3, the DNA is TGTGCCAGCAGCGCAGGGTTTTCCTACGAGCGGTACTTC.

The sample holds a few counts of this clonotype. The V gene is TRBV5-1, the J gene TRBJ2-7, with TRBD1 identical over 10 bases. The V gene's germline CDR1 is SGHRS and CDR2 YFSETQ. The CDR3 is 17 amino acids. V lost 0 bases to trimming and J lost 1 base; unmatched junction nucleotides: 7. The CDR3 DNA is TGCGCCAGCAGCTTGGCGCTCTGGGACAGGGGTTCCTACGAGCAGTACTTC. Its protein is CASSLALWDRGSYEQYF.

This clonotype was recorded at least ten times. The chain joins TRBV7-8 to TRBJ2-5; 12 positions agree with TRBD2. With 4 bases clipped from V and 5 bases from J, the junction kept 8 bases outside the gene matches. The CDR3 sequence is 16 residues long. The germline V gene encodes CDR1 SGHVS and CDR2 FQNEAQ. The CDR3 sequence is CASSSRGLAGKETQYF. The CDR3, as DNA: TGTGCCAGCAGCTCTCGTGGACTAGCGGGGAAGGAGACCCAGTACTTC.

With respect to this clonotype: A much larger clone lies one base from this, so it may be a read error. V is TRBV9 and J is TRBJ1-2; 8 bases agree with TRBD1. J gave up 5 bases and V 3 bases, and 9 bases lay outside the gene matches. Germline CDR1 SGDLS, CDR2 YYNGEE. This CDR3 has 15 amino acids. The CDR3, as DNA: TGTGCCAGCAGCGAAGGGACAGGAGGGAAATATGGCTACACCTTC. Translating gives CASSEGTGGKYGYTF.

The chain employs TRBV14 and TRBJ1-6, with 10 bases identical to TRBD1. With V trimmed by 6 bases and J by 9 bases, 2 bases remained unmatched. Germline V gives CDR1 SGHDN, CDR2 FVKESK. The CDR3 length is 13 residues. The CDR3 here is CASSGTGASPLHF. The CDR3 nucleotides read TGTGCCAGCAGTGGGACAGGGGCTTCACCCCTCCACTTT.

The gene calls are TRBV7-3 and TRBJ2-5, with D perhaps being TRBD1 or TRBD2 (5 bases each). The CDR3 loop spans 16 amino acids. The V and J ends lost 2 bases and 1 base respectively, with 14 bases between them. Per the germline V gene, CDR1 is SGHTA and CDR2 is FQGTGA. The CDR3 here is CASSLSGPGIQETQYF. CDR3 coding DNA: TGTGCCAGCAGCTTATCGGGGCCGGGGATCCAAGAGACCCAGTACTTC. Complete variable domain (other parts from reference TRBV7-3 and TRBJ2-5): GAGVSQTPSNKVTEKGKYVELRCDPISGHTALYWYRQSLGQGPEFLIYFQGTGAADDSGLPNDRFFAVRPEGSVSTLKIQRTERGDSAVYLCASSLSGPGIQETQYFGPGTRLLVL.

The chain carries TRBV9 and TRBJ2-1; D gene uncertain. V dropped 4 bases and J dropped 3 bases, with 17 bases sitting between them. Germline loops: CDR1 SGDLS, CDR2 YYNGEE. The CDR3 totals 16 residues. The CDR3 loop is CASSPRSVGNYNEQFF. The CDR3 DNA reads TGTGCCAGCAGCCCCCGGTCTGTGGGGAACTACAATGAGCAGTTCTTC.

This clonotype was counted ten times or more. J is TRBJ1-1 and V is TRBV14, with D unresolved. Germline CDR1 and CDR2: SGHDN and FVKESK. V gave up 4 bases and J gave up 1 base, with 10 bases separating them. This CDR3 contains 14 residues. The CDR3 reads CASSPSLPNTEAFF. The CDR3 DNA reads as TGTGCCAGCAGCCCCTCGTTACCGAACACTGAAGCTTTCTTT.

As for this clonotype: One end of the junction fails to match germline, which may point to a read error. The CDR3 coding sequence is TGTGCCAGCAGCTACGTGGGTGAAAAACTGTCTTTT. This encodes CASSYVGEKLSF. V is TRBV2 and J is TRBJ1-4; no clear D. The CDR3 has 12 amino acids. Germline CDR1 and CDR2: SNHLY and FYNNEI.

This clonotype was observed once. The J gene is TRBJ1-2, the V gene TRBV11-2; the match to TRBD1 covers 12 bases. The CDR3 is made up of 16 amino acids. Losses at the gene ends were 0 bases for V and 2 bases for J; bases not matched to a gene: 1. The germline V gene encodes CDR1 SGHAT and CDR2 FQNNGV. This CDR3 reads CASSLEGTGGNYGYTF. The CDR3, as DNA: TGTGCCAGCAGCTTAGAGGGGACAGGGGGCAACTATGGCTACACCTTC.

This rearrangement joins TRBV6-1 to TRBJ2-2, with D perhaps TRBD2 (5 bases). Germline-derived CDR1 and CDR2 are MNHNS and SASEGT. Between the trimmed V and J ends, which lost 10 bases and 3 bases, there was a span of 12 bases. This CDR3 is built from 13 residues. The CDR3 region has the DNA TGTGCCACCCCTACCGGGGACACCGGGGAGCTGTTTTTT. Translation gives CATPTGDTGELFF.

A word on this clonotype: The junction departs from germline at one end; a sequencing error may be responsible. The rearrangement joins TRBV7-9 to TRBJ2-2; TRBD1 is a possible D gene (5 bases). This CDR3 is built from 13 residues. From germline, CDR1 is SEHNR and CDR2 FQNEAQ (reference sequence). CDR3 coding DNA: TGTGCCAGCAGCCTCCAACAGCCTGGGGCGCTGTTTTTT. Amino acid sequence: CASSLQQPGALFF.

The rearrangement joins TRBV7-9 to TRBJ2-2; D possibly corresponds to TRBD1 (6 bases). Trimming took 3 bases from V and 0 from J, leaving 14 bases between them. The CDR3 covers 17 residues. Per the germline V gene, CDR1 is SEHNR and CDR2 is FQNEAQ (reference sequence). The CDR3 region is CASSLARGSSNTGELFF. The CDR3 nucleotides read TGTGCCAGCAGCTTGGCCAGGGGATCCTCGAACACCGGGGAGCTGTTTTTT.

This chain joins TRBV6-1 and TRBJ1-6; D might be TRBD1 (5 bases). The germline gives CDR1 MNHNS, CDR2 SASEGT. The V and J ends lost 5 bases and 7 bases respectively, with 12 bases between them. CDR3 length equals 14 residues. The CDR3 coding sequence is TGTGCCAGCAGTCTTGACAAGGGGAATTCACCCCTCCACTTT. Amino acids: CASSLDKGNSPLHF.

The chain links TRBV10-3 to TRBJ1-2; TRBD1 is a possible D gene (6 bases). V dropped 10 bases and J dropped 5 bases, with 23 bases sitting between them. This CDR3 region has 15 residues. CDR1 is ENHRY and CDR2 is SYGVKD in the germline V gene. The CDR3 DNA is TGTGCCAGCAGCAAGACAGGATCCTTTTTATATGGCTACACCTTC. Protein sequence: CASSKTGSFLYGYTF.

In its sample, this clonotype was seen once. A much bigger clone sits one base away, suggesting this may be a read error. The chain employs TRBV6-5 and TRBJ1-1; D is unresolved. This CDR3 has 13 amino acids. Germline V gene data show CDR1 as MNHEY and CDR2 as SVGAGI. CDR3: CTSSTQTNTEAFF. CDR3 sequence (DNA): TGTACCAGCAGTACACAGACGAACACTGAAGCTTTCTTT.

In the case of this clonotype: A much larger clonotype is one base distant, so this may be a read error. The chain uses TRBV28 and TRBJ1-1; D may be TRBD1 (5 bases). This CDR3 has 14 residues. Germline V gene data show CDR1 as MDHEN and CDR2 as SYDVKM. The CDR3 DNA sequence: TGTGCCAACAGTGCCGGGGAGGGGAGCACTGAAGCTTTCTTT. It is translated as CANSAGEGSTEAFF.

The chain joins TRBV2 to TRBJ1-6; no reliable D call. Trimming took off 5 bases at V and 0 bases at J, with 14 bases between the two ends. This CDR3 has 17 amino acids. Germline loops: CDR1 SNHLY, CDR2 FYNNEI. CDR3 region: CASSLSAESSYNSPLHF. The CDR3 nucleotides read TGTGCCAGCAGTTTATCGGCCGAGAGCTCCTATAATTCACCCCTCCACTTT.

This clonotype has more than one count but fewer than ten. V is TRBV12-3 or TRBV12-4 and J is TRBJ2-7; D is ambiguous. CDR3 length equals 13 residues. The ends were cut back, 6 bases at V and 3 bases at J, with 12 bases in the middle. CDR3 DNA sequence: TGTGCCAGCAGCGTACAAGAGCACTACGAGCAGTACTTC. The encoded protein is CASSVQEHYEQYF.

This clonotype was counted a few times. The genes are TRBV12-3 or TRBV12-4 and TRBJ1-4, with unresolved D. Trimming removed 1 base at V and 9 bases at J, with 9 bases between. This CDR3 is built from 13 residues. The CDR3 DNA reads as TGTGCCAGCAGTTTAGAAACCCGTAAAAAACTGTTTTTT. As protein: CASSLETRKKLFF.